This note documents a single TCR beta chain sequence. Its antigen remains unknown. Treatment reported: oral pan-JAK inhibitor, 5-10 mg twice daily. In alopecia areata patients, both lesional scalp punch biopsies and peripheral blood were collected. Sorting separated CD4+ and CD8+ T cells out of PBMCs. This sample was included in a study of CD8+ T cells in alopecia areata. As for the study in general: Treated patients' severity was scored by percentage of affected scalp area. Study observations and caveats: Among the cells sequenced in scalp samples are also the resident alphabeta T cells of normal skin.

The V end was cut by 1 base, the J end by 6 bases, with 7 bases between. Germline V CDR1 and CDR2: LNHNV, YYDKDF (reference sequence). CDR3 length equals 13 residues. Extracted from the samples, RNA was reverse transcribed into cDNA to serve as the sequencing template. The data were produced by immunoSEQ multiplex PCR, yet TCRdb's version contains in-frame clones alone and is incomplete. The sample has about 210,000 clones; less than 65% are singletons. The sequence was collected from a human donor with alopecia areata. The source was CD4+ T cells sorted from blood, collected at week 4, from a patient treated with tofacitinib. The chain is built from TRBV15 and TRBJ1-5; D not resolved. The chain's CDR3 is CATSRGVFQPQHF. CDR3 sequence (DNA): TGTGCCACCAGCAGAGGGGTTTTTCAGCCCCAGCATTTT.